This T cell receptor (beta chain) is drawn from a study of OX40 agonist ivuxolimab in advanced cancers. People who had autoimmune disease history or systemic immunosuppression were excluded. Findings of the study overall: Clonal expansion among partial responders at 0.1-3.0 mg/kg ranked near the lowest.

Libraries were prepared by immunoSEQ multiplex PCR; TCRdb keeps only in-frame clonotypes and omits some of them. Of approximately 20,000 clones listed, approximately 77% are singletons. In regard to this clone: Its antigen is as yet unknown.

The sample was CD4+ or CD8+ T cells sorted from blood, taken in a trial of the OX40 agonist ivuxolimab. This clonotype originated in an adult with an advanced solid tumor such as melanoma, head and neck, liver or kidney cancer.

The CDR3 here is CASSVANTGDTGELFF. The CDR3 DNA reads TGTGCCAGCAGCGTAGCTAACACAGGGGACACCGGGGAGCTGTTTTTT. V usage is TRBV9 and J usage is TRBJ2-2, with 7 bases fitting TRBD1. The CDR3 has 16 residues. The ends lost 0 bases at V and 3 bases at J; junction bases unmatched: 5. Germline V gives CDR1 SGDLS, CDR2 YYNGEE.